Given below is one T cell receptor beta chain in context. What this receptor recognizes is not known. The sample holds no much larger clone one base away, and base qualities are not on file. This record belongs to a study of cytomegalovirus exposure and HLA in healthy donors (dated by TCRdb to 2015 to 2018). For the wider study: According to an earlier analysis of a few hundred of the donors, 150 million to 200 million T cells yielded 117 million unique TCR beta sequences and less than 300 Gb of sequence data. A later genetic analysis took genome-wide SNP genotypes for about three fifths of the 666 donors and used that subset as a discovery cohort. The study aimed to test whether cataloging public T cell receptors could reveal signatures of past pathogen exposure. High-throughput TCR immunosequencing, statistical association of individual TCRs with disease status, and machine learning were combined to predict cytomegalovirus infection status. The genetic ancestry cluster associated with self-reported Caucasian donors included 81% of the roughly 400 genotyped donors. All discovery cohort repertoires had been generated on a single sequencing platform. Four to six DR-DQ haplotypes were handled as single units for association and clustering because linkage in the cohort was strong. Typing coverage differed by locus: A, B, C, DRB1 and DQB1 were typed in about 620-630 donors, DQA1 in roughly 510, DPA1 in around 610, and DPB1 in just under 490. Both class I and class II loci were covered by HLA typing, at four-digit resolution. The T cell repertoires of some 700 subjects were profiled by immunosequencing and related to cytomegalovirus serostatus. An earlier analysis of several hundred of the donors applied high-throughput TCR beta sequencing to assess whether each TCR beta V gene segment acted as functional or pseudogenic. On average, around 230,000 unique TCR beta nucleotide sequences were sequenced per donor among 398 genotyped donors of the cohort, with about 19% of those sequences being non-productive. In addition to the first cohort of hundreds of subjects, a separate validation cohort of under 150 different subjects was used. Donor age, sex, ethnicity and CMV serostatus were compiled together with the repertoire data. Rather than using new phenotypic data, the later analysis identified candidate immune exposures from TCR beta sequences and from how often those sequences occurred across donors. To study patterns of TCR occurrence, a later analysis re-analyzed previously published TCR beta repertoires from around 700 donors and added high-resolution HLA genotyping. About 320 gigabases of sequencing data and approximately 84 million unique TCR sequences were included in an early release covering around 650 HLA-typed donors.

In total, around 600 healthy bone marrow donors made up the cohort. All cohort members were sampled while nominally healthy, although unrecorded immune exposures were likely present. The donor tested CMV seropositive, placing the donor among the approximately 310 seropositive members of the cohort. A peripheral blood sample was collected from each donor, and TCR beta sequencing was performed on peripheral blood mononuclear cells. Genomic DNA extraction from the blood cell samples was performed with the Qiagen DNeasy Blood Extraction Kit. The germline V gene specifies SGHTA as CDR1 and FQGTGA as CDR2. At the junction V is shortened by 5 bases and J by 10 bases, with 22 bases in between. Measured from the cysteine to the phenylalanine, the CDR3 is 15 residues long. Of the read, only the CDR3 DNA is kept; its 45 bases are in frame from base 1. Receptors were amplified or captured by the immunoSEQ multiplex PCR assay. For the multiplex PCR, a mixture combining 60 forward primers for TCR Vbeta segments and 13 reverse primers for TCR Jbeta segments was used. Amplification of the CDR3 region of rearranged TCR beta genes was performed with a multiplex PCR assay on genomic DNA. The amplified TCR beta libraries were sequenced on the Illumina HiSeq System as 87-base-pair reads. From the authors' description of their analysis: A later analysis tallied around 87 million unique TCR beta chains across the 610 or so repertoires, and around 12 million of those chains were shared by two or more donors. A nearest-neighbor algorithm error-corrected the raw reads and collapsed the reads into unique sequences, merging closely related sequences to remove PCR and sequencing errors. V, D and J gene segments were assigned by aligning CDR3 sequences to IMGT reference sequences. For a sequence to be retained, a match of at least six nucleotides was required to both a V gene segment and a J gene segment. Rearrangements were classified as productive when the CDR3 lacked stop codons and remained in frame with V and J, and all other rearrangements were classified as non-productive. CDR3 was defined by IMGT convention, running from the second conserved V-encoded cysteine to the conserved J-encoded phenylalanine. In an earlier analysis of around 640 of the donors, sequences lacking an unambiguous match to a single V gene segment were excluded. In an earlier analysis of 500 to 750 of the donors, V segments were called functional above 56.7% productive rearrangements and were called segregating when the between-donor standard deviation exceeded 5%. To diagnose cytomegalovirus status from the catalog of TCR beta chain sequences, a statistical classification framework was built. A later analysis assigned V and J genes by comparing TCR nucleotide sequences with IMGT/GENE-DB human TR gene sequences. A later analysis assigned CDR3 sequences and most-parsimonious VDJ recombination scenarios with the TCRdist pipeline. A later analysis defined each TCR beta chain by its CDR3 amino acid sequence plus V-gene family, and excluded reads lacking a unique V-gene family. To address suspected cross-contamination and a sequencing artifact, a later analysis removed under 600 highly shared, low-generation-probability nucleotide sequences. In a later analysis, a clonal expansion index was calculated for each public chain from normalized within-repertoire ranks of inferred template counts. In a later analysis, generation probabilities were computed using a VDJ recombination model fitted to out-of-frame rearrangements, and the results were checked against IGoR. Hypergeometric tests were used in a later analysis to score TCR-TCR, TCR-HLA and TCR-CMV co-occurrence, with a repertoire-size bias correction applied to the TCR pairs. False discovery rates were estimated in a later analysis by permuting HLA or CMV assignments 20 times. In a later analysis, co-occurring TCRs were grouped using DBSCAN, with TCRdist sequence similarity added in when clustering inside HLA-allele-positive subsets. Repertoires with fewer than 30,000 or more than 120,000 public chains, plus five repertoires with anomalous nucleotide sharing, were excluded from co-occurrence clustering. In TCRdb, the immuneACCESS table is reduced to in-frame sequences with V and J assigned. These tables do not hold every clone; where another copy was compared, an unresolved V gene accounts for under half, and the others remain unexplained. The V and J calls and the clone size are those of that table, but D and trimming were determined from the DNA. Present in this sample are roughly 110,000 clones, over 70% of which were seen just once. Roughly 4.2% of the sample is held by the ten biggest clonotypes.

Broader findings and caveats from the paper: A later analysis found that most CMV-associated TCR beta chains appeared HLA-restricted, with HLA associations seemingly driven largely by CMV exposure. The 87-base-pair reads could not distinguish some IMGT-functional V segments, including TRBV6-2 and TRBV6-3, so those segments were excluded. A further reported finding was that TCR beta sequences accurately predicted the HLA-A and HLA-B alleles for most subjects in the first cohort. Because HLA typing was missing for some donors at each locus, association tests included only the typed subset. In this cohort, only TCR beta chains were sequenced, and detectable features were limited by the absence of alpha or paired-chain data. In a later genetic analysis, fewer N-insertions in productive TCRs were reported among donors in an Asian-associated ancestry cluster than the approximately 710-donor mean. A later analysis associated 15,000 to 20,000 TCR beta sequences with specific HLA alleles at a false discovery rate of 0.05. Correlated functional status among segregating V segments might be attributable to linkage disequilibrium, but an unknown experimental factor could not be ruled out. V-gene and J-gene trimming of TCR beta chains was associated with a missense DCLRE1C variant in a later genetic analysis, and the association was replicated in an independent cohort. The study listed 150 to 200 TCR beta chains as associated with cytomegalovirus. The classifier was reported to diagnose cytomegalovirus status with high specificity and sensitivity in both the original cohort and the validation cohort. In vitro tests confirmed that a few of the cytomegalovirus-associated TCR beta chains recognize cytomegalovirus antigens. Most TCR sequences were observed very rarely across donors, whereas some public TCRs were present in many individuals. The only immune exposure information available for the cohort was CMV serostatus. Fewer than 20 rarely observed V segments, including chromosome 9 orphons, were excluded from the earlier analysis of approximately 600 of the donors because counts were too low. According to a later analysis, parvovirus B19, influenza, CMV and Epstein-Barr virus appeared linked to several top co-occurrence clusters. According to a later analysis, TCR association rates differed among HLA loci, with DRB1 alleles showing the most associated TCRs and HLA-C alleles showing the fewest. When HLA alleles, especially DR and DQ, strongly co-occurred, TCR associations were difficult to assign to individual alleles. Roughly uniform sequencing depth across donors was assumed in presence/absence analyses, although this assumption may not hold. A group of highly shared sequence variants was considered likely to be a technical artifact of the sequencing pipeline. It was suggested by the authors that the approach could potentially be generalized to other disease states and immunological phenotypes. Compared with equally common non-associated chains, HLA-associated TCR beta chains in a later analysis were more clonally expanded and had lower generation probabilities. In an earlier analysis of about 600 of the donors, most TCR beta V segments appeared in productive rearrangements about 87% or about 30% of the time, broadly matching IMGT annotations.

The chain is made from TRBV7-3 and TRBJ2-3, and TRBD2 may be the D gene, going by 5 matching bases. Material for sequencing was PBMCs. This TCR was sampled from a woman in her thirties or forties in good health and CMV-seropositive. The sequenced DNA: TGTGCCAGCAGCCCCGAGCGAGGGATAGGTTATGCGCAGTATTTT. The encoded protein is CASSPERGIGYAQYF.